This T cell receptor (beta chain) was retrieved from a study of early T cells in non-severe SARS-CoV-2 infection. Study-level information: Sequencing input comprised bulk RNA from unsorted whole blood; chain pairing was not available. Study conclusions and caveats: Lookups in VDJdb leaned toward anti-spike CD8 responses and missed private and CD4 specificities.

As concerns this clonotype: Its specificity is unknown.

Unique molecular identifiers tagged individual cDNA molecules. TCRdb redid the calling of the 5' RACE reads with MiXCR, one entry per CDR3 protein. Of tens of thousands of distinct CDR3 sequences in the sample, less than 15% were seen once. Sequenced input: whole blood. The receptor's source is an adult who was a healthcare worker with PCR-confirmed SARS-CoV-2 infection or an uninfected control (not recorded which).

In DNA form, the CDR3 reads TGTGCCAGCAGCAGCCTGGACATTGTTACCGGGGAGCTGTTTTTT. This encodes CASSSLDIVTGELFF. V usage is TRBV7-6 and J usage is TRBJ2-2; TRBD1 might be the D (5 bases). In germline, CDR1 is SGHVS, CDR2 FNYEAQ. Trimming cost V 5 bases and J 5 bases, with 15 bases left between them. This CDR3 is built from 15 residues.